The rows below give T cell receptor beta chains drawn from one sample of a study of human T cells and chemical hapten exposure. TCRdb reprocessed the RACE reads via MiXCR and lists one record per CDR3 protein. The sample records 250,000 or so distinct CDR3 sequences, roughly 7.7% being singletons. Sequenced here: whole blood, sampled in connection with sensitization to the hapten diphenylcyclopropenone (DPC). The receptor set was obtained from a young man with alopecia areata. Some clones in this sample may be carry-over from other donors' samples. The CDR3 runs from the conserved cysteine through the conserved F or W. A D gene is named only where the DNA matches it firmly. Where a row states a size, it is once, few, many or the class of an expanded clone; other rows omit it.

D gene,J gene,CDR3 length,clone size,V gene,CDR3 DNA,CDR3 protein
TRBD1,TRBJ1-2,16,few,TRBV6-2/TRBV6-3,TGTGCCAGCAGTTACTCGACGACAGGGGGCTCAATTGGCTACACCTTC,CASSYSTTGGSIGYTF
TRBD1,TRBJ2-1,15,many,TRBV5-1,TGCGCCAGCAGCCAGGGACAGGGCTCCTACAATGAGCAGTTCTTC,CASSQGQGSYNEQFF
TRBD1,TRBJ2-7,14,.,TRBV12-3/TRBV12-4,TGTGCCAGCAGTTGGACAGGGGGCCTTGACGAGCAGTACTTC,CASSWTGGLDEQYF
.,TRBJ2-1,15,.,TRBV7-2,TGTGCCAGCAGCCCGGACAGCCGGTCCTACAATGAGCAGTTCTTC,CASSPDSRSYNEQFF
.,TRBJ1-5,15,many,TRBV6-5,TGTGCCAGCCAAACCCGGCAGGGAAGCAATCAGCCCCAGCATTTT,CASQTRQGSNQPQHF
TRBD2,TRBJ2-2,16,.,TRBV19,TGTGCCAGTAGTTATACCGGGACTAGTATAACCGGGGAGCTGTTTTTT,CASSYTGTSITGELFF
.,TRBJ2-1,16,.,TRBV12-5,TGTGCTAGTGGTTTGGCGACAGGTGCCCTGCGGGATGAGCAGTTCTTC,CASGLATGALRDEQFF
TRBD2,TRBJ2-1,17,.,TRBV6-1,TGTGCCAGCAGTGTTGGGCCCCTAGCGGTTTCCTACAATGAGCAGTTCTTC,CASSVGPLAVSYNEQFF
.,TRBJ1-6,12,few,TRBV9,TGTGCCAGCAGCGCCGGAGTTTCACCCCTCCACTTT,CASSAGVSPLHF
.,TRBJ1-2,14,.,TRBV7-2,TGTGCCAGCAGCTCCACCAGACAGTCCTATGGCTACACCTTC,CASSSTRQSYGYTF
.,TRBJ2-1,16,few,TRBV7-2,TGTGCCAGCAGCTTAGTAAGGCATAGCTCGACAAGTGAGCAGTTCTTC,CASSLVRHSSTSEQFF
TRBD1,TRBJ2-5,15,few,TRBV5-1,TGCGCCAGCAGCTTGGATAGGGGGCTTGGAGAGACCCAGTACTTC,CASSLDRGLGETQYF
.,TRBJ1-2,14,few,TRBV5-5,TGTGCCAGCAGCTTGCCGGGGGGCAACTATGGCTACACCTTC,CASSLPGGNYGYTF
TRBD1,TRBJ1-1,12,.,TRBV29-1,TGCAGCGTTGAGGGGACAGGGCCCGAAGCTTTCTTT,CSVEGTGPEAFF